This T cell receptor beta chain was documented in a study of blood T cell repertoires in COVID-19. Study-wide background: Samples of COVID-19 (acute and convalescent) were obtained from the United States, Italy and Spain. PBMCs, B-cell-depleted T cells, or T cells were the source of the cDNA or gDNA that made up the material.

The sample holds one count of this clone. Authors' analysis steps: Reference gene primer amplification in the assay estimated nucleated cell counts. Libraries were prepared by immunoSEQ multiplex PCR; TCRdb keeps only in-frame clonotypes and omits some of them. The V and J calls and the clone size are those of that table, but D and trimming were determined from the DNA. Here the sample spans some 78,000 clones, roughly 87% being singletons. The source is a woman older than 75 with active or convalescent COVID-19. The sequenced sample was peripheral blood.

The CDR3 DNA reads TGTGCCTGGACGGGCGCGCGGACTAGCGCCGGAGATACGCAGTATTTT. Protein product: CAWTGARTSAGDTQYF. This chain joins TRBV30 and TRBJ2-3, with TRBD2 matching 9 bases. In germline, CDR1 is GTSNPN, CDR2 SVGIG (reference sequence). The CDR3 has 16 residues. Trimming at V came to 4 bases and at J to 5 bases, leaving 13 bases not matched to a gene.